These 11 T cell receptor beta chains were all obtained from the same sample, sequenced in a study of T-cell reconstitution after alpha-beta-depleted transplantation in children. This sample's TCRbeta library carried unique molecular identifier barcodes. TCRdb itself ran the PCR reads through MiXCR, one entry per CDR3 protein. The profile shows about 610,000 distinct CDR3 sequences, 10% to 13% of them singletons. This material consisted of PBMCs from the stem cell graft donor, taken from the stem cell graft. The receptors here all came from a human donor who donated a stem cell graft to a child with acute myeloid leukemia.

This clonotype was picked up many times. The chain is built from TRBV15 and TRBJ1-2; D is possibly TRBD1 (5 bases). This CDR3 spans 13 amino acids. Germline V gene sequence: CDR1 LNHNV, CDR2 YYDKDF (reference sequence). Trimming shortened V by 1 base and J by 2 bases, and 5 bases separated the two germline ends. The CDR3 region is CATSRGGNYGYTF. CDR3 in DNA: TGTGCCACCAGCAGAGGGGGCAACTATGGCTACACCTTC.

This clonotype turned up a few times. CDR3 sequence: CASSHIVLAGHTGELFF. The CDR3 nucleotides read TGTGCCAGCAGCCACATCGTCCTCGCGGGTCACACCGGGGAGCTGTTTTTT. This sequence joins TRBV14 and TRBJ2-2; D might be TRBD2 (5 bases). V was cut by 3 bases and J by 3 bases, with 17 bases left in between. The CDR3 has 17 amino acids. CDR1 SGHDN and CDR2 FVKESK come from the germline V gene.

This sequence joins TRBV20-1 and TRBJ2-2, with 12 bases aligning to TRBD2. Germline loops: CDR1 DFQATT, CDR2 SNEGSKA (reference sequence). With 5 bases clipped from V and 4 bases from J, the junction kept 2 bases outside the gene matches. This CDR3 is 14 amino acids long. This chain's CDR3 is CSALAGGSTGELFF. In DNA form, the CDR3 reads TGCAGTGCTCTAGCGGGAGGGAGCACCGGGGAGCTGTTTTTT.

This rearrangement joins TRBV2 to TRBJ1-1, with D unresolved. With 8 bases removed from V and 7 bases from J, the gap between germline ends came to 14 bases. The CDR3 runs 12 residues. From germline, CDR1 is SNHLY and CDR2 FYNNEI. In DNA, the CDR3 is TGTGCCAGCTCTCGAAACACCTATGAAGCTTTCTTT. This gives the protein CASSRNTYEAFF.

This clonotype was detected many times. The rearrangement joins TRBV12-3 or TRBV12-4 to TRBJ1-1, with a weak D call TRBD1 (6 bases). The CDR3 runs to 12 residues. Deletions cut 6 bases from V and 8 bases from J, with 13 bases between. The CDR3, as DNA: TGTGCCAGCAGCCCTATCGGACAGGAAGCTTTCTTT. Protein: CASSPIGQEAFF.

Many counts were recorded for this clonotype. The rearrangement links TRBV12-3 or TRBV12-4 to TRBJ2-7; D unresolved. The V end was cut by 0 bases, the J end by 1 base, with 7 bases between. The CDR3 has 14 residues. The CDR3, as DNA: TGTGCCAGCAGTTTAGCTCTTAAATCCTACGAGCAGTACTTC. Its protein product is CASSLALKSYEQYF.

There are a few counts of this clonotype. The chain has TRBV4-2 and TRBJ2-2; TRBD2 might be the D (5 bases). The germline gives CDR1 LGHNA, CDR2 YNFKEQ. The CDR3 runs to 16 residues. V was cut by 0 bases and J by 4 bases, with 12 bases left in between. The DNA of the CDR3 is TGTGCCAGCAGCCAAGAGGACGGGGTGGCCACCGGGGAGCTGTTTTTT. Translated, it gives CASSQEDGVATGELFF.

Many counts were recorded for this clonotype. This chain uses TRBV7-8 with TRBJ2-7, with D hard to call. Germline V lookup: CDR1 SGHVS, CDR2 FQNEAQ. This CDR3 contains 14 residues. The germline V and J ends were trimmed by 5 bases and 0 bases, with 11 bases remaining between them. CDR3 amino acids: CASSPRGASYEQYF. CDR3 sequence (DNA): TGTGCCAGCAGCCCACGCGGAGCCTCCTACGAGCAGTACTTC.

A few counts support this clonotype. The chain carries TRBV5-6 and TRBJ2-1; 8 nucleotides agree with TRBD2. The ends lost 4 bases at V and 6 bases at J; junction bases unmatched: 6. This CDR3 region has 14 residues. CDR1 and CDR2 (germline): SGHDT, YYEEEE. CDR3 sequence reads: CASSRTSGGNEQFF. The CDR3 DNA reads TGTGCCAGCAGCCGAACTAGCGGCGGCAATGAGCAGTTCTTC.

The table lists this clonotype with a few counts. This chain links TRBV7-9 with TRBJ1-1; no clear D gene. CDR1 SEHNR and CDR2 FQNEAQ come from the germline V gene (reference sequence). The V gene lost 0 bases and the J gene lost 7 bases, with 6 bases spanning the gap. This CDR3 has 12 residues. As DNA, the CDR3 is TGTGCCAGCAGCTTAGCTTTCGATGAAGCTTTCTTT. Its translation is CASSLAFDEAFF.

J is TRBJ2-1 and V is TRBV20-1; 14 positions agree with TRBD2. Germline CDR1 is DFQATT and CDR2 is SNEGSKA (reference sequence). The length of the CDR3 is 19 residues. V dropped 3 bases and J dropped 1; count of bases not matched to a gene: 11. CDR3 in amino acids: CSARVDGLAGGGSYNEQFF. The CDR3 DNA is TGCAGTGCTAGGGTGGACGGACTAGCGGGAGGAGGGTCCTACAATGAGCAGTTCTTC.